Listed below are T cell receptor beta chains from one sample, sequenced in a study of shared clonotypes between healthy human individuals. TCRdb's table, derived via immunoSEQ multiplex PCR, lists solely in-frame clones and lacks some. This sample has about 870,000 clones; about 92% occur once, and the top ten carry about 25%. The sequenced sample consisted of naive CD8+ T cells sorted from blood. All receptors derive from a man under 40 in good health. Each CDR3 is given with its conserved first and last residue. The order of the fields is V gene, J gene, clone size, CDR3 protein. Where a row states a size, it is once, few, many or the class of an expanded clone; other rows omit it.

>TRBV7-6|TRBJ2-7|once
CASSAGTGWYEQYF
>TRBV11-2|TRBJ2-7|-
CASSLGGRGRGEQYF
>TRBV7-6|TRBJ2-7|-
CASSQGQTYEQYF
>TRBV28|TRBJ2-1|once
CASRTGYNEQFF
>TRBV10-1|TRBJ2-7|-
CASSARGDGSSYEQYF
>TRBV9|TRBJ2-6|-
CASSLRQGLPGANVLTF
>TRBV7-9|TRBJ2-1|-
CASSDTGQGSLEQFF
>TRBV9|TRBJ2-1|-
CASSDPLAGGNFGQFF
>TRBV5-4|TRBJ2-1|-
CASSLDVRMGGRDNEQFF
>TRBV27|TRBJ2-7|-
CASSLSMHSYEQYF
>TRBV9|TRBJ2-3|once
CASSLTSGLSDTQYF
>TRBV9|TRBJ2-1|-
CASSVDESYEQFF
>TRBV4-1|TRBJ2-2|-
CASSQDRGARTGELFF
>TRBV28|TRBJ2-7|-
CASSLGTGNYEQYF
>TRBV4-1|TRBJ2-7|-
CASSQEDPGTSGRQYF
>TRBV4-1|TRBJ2-7|-
CASSQGGDRSSYEQYF
>TRBV19|TRBJ2-1|-
CASSMLRGQYNEQFF
>TRBV9|TRBJ2-2|-
CASSNNREGGELFF
>TRBV12-5|TRBJ2-1|-
CASGFGTANNEQFF
>TRBV6-5|TRBJ2-7|-
CASSYYNGGEQYF
>TRBV29-1|TRBJ1-1|-
CSVVRGWQNTEAFF
>TRBV5-1|TRBJ2-3|-
CASSPVPAGTDTQYF
>TRBV5-1|TRBJ2-7|-
CASSPAVRGSYEQYF
>TRBV27|TRBJ2-3|-
CASSQSHSTDTQYF
>TRBV9|TRBJ2-1|-
CASSLTSGRAYNEQFF
>TRBV18|TRBJ2-7|-
CASSPPTGTYYEQYF
>TRBV27|TRBJ2-7|few
CASSHGDASSYEQYF
>TRBV28|TRBJ2-5|once
CASSPGQGSETQYF
>TRBV7-2|TRBJ2-2|-
CASSKQGAGYTGELFF
>TRBV7-9|TRBJ2-3|-
CASSFGTDTQYF
>TRBV7-9|TRBJ1-1|-
CASSPLGQQSMNTEAFF
>TRBV29-1|TRBJ2-1|-
CSVIEAGDVYNEQFF
>TRBV7-9|TRBJ2-1|-
CASSRRDRGASEQFF
>TRBV5-1|TRBJ2-7|-
CASRPQDLHYEQYF
>TRBV10-1|TRBJ2-3|-
CAVRWGRARDTQYF
>TRBV27|TRBJ2-1|-
CASSTPWASRSYNEQFF
>TRBV7-9|TRBJ2-7|-
CASSPDRGEYEQYF
>TRBV7-8|TRBJ2-1|-
CASSPGAQEQFF
>TRBV28|TRBJ2-7|-
CAGSFGRAFYEQYF
>TRBV11-2|TRBJ2-1|-
CASSWGRRDGLSYNEQFF
>TRBV29-1|TRBJ2-1|-
CSARGGGNEQFF
>TRBV28|TRBJ2-7|few
CASSPGVYEQYF
>TRBV11-2|TRBJ2-7|once
CASSLYGELYEQYF